A selection of T cell receptor beta chains follows, all from one sample in a study of cytomegalovirus exposure and HLA in healthy donors. Repertoires were generated with immunoSEQ multiplex PCR, while TCRdb's copy carries only in-frame clones and drops some. The profile shows approximately 110,000 clones, about 81% of them singletons. The sample was PBMCs. These receptors originate from a woman aged 25-40 years in good health and CMV-seronegative. Each CDR3 is given with its conserved first and last residue. Each record gives: J gene, clone size, D gene, V gene, CDR3 DNA, CDR3 protein. The D gene is left open where the match is weak. A row's size may be missing; if present it is once, few, many or a size class.

TRBJ1-1 few . TRBV19 TGTGCCAGTAGTATAGATCAAGTGGGAGTCACTGAAGCTTTCTTT CASSIDQVGVTEAFF
TRBJ2-5 . TRBD2 TRBV27 TGTGCCAGCAGGGGTCTCGCGGGGGGCTTCCAAGAGACCCAGTACTTC CASRGLAGGFQETQYF
TRBJ1-2 few . TRBV7-8 TGTGCCAGCAGCTCAACGTGGGGCAACTATGGCTACACCTTC CASSSTWGNYGYTF
TRBJ1-2 . TRBD1 TRBV2 TGTGCCAGCAGTGATACCGGGACAGGGGCTTATGGCTACACCTTC CASSDTGTGAYGYTF
TRBJ2-2 . . TRBV29-1 TGCAGCGTCATCTCCGCGGGTACCGGGGAGCTGTTTTTT CSVISAGTGELFF
TRBJ2-7 . TRBD2 TRBV4-1 TGCGCCAGCAGCCAAGGTATAGGCGGGAGTCGGTACGAGCAGTACTTC CASSQGIGGSRYEQYF
TRBJ2-7 . TRBD1 TRBV5-1 TGCGCCAGCAATTGGGGGCCAGGGGGAGTCTACGAGCAGTACTTC CASNWGPGGVYEQYF
TRBJ2-5 . . TRBV13 TGTGCCAGCAGCTGGAGGGACTCCGGGTCGATGGAGACCCAGTACTTC CASSWRDSGSMETQYF
TRBJ1-1 . . TRBV9 TGTGCCAGCAGCGTAGCTATGAACACTGAAGCTTTCTTT CASSVAMNTEAFF
TRBJ2-1 . . TRBV20-1 TGCAGTGCTCCTTCACCACTTGGGCAGTTCTTC CSAPSPLGQFF
TRBJ1-2 once TRBD1 TRBV5-1 TGCGCCAGCAGTTTGGACAGGGGGGATGGCTACACCTTC CASSLDRGDGYTF
TRBJ2-5 . TRBD2 TRBV10-3 TGTGCCATCAGTAGCGGGAGCGGCAAAGAGACCCAGTACTTC CAISSGSGKETQYF
TRBJ2-7 . . TRBV4-3 TGCGCCAGCAGCCAGGGATTGACTAGTGACTACGAGCAGTACTTC CASSQGLTSDYEQYF
TRBJ1-1 . TRBD1 TRBV7-2 TGTGCCAGCAGTACAGGGGGCGCGGCGAAGTTTGAAGCTTTCTTT CASSTGGAAKFEAFF
TRBJ1-2 . TRBD1 TRBV18 TGTGCCAGCTCACCACCAGGTCCAGGACAGGGTGCTTATGGCTACACCTTC CASSPPGPGQGAYGYTF
TRBJ2-1 . . TRBV4-1 TGCGCCAGCAGCCAAAACGAGTACAATGAGCAGTTCTTC CASSQNEYNEQFF
TRBJ1-5 . . TRBV5-5 TGTGCCAGCAGCTTGCTGCAAGGGGATCAGCCCCAGCATTTT CASSLLQGDQPQHF
TRBJ2-1 . TRBD2 TRBV5-1 TGCGCCAGCAGATCAACTAGCGGGAGCTCCTACAATGAGCAGTTCTTC CASRSTSGSSYNEQFF
TRBJ1-1 few . TRBV7-9 TGTGCCAGCAGCAACAGGGAGGGGACTGAAGCTTTCTTT CASSNREGTEAFF
TRBJ1-2 few . TRBV7-2 TGTGCCAGCAGCCCCCGCCCCGGGACATTCAACTATGGCTACACCTTC CASSPRPGTFNYGYTF
TRBJ2-5 . TRBD1 TRBV18 TGTGCCAGCTCACCCAGGGGACAGGGAGGAGAGACCCAGTACTTC CASSPRGQGGETQYF
TRBJ2-3 . TRBD1 TRBV4-1 TGCGCCAGCAGCCGAAAGACAGGGGGTAGCACAGATACGCAGTATTTT CASSRKTGGSTDTQYF
TRBJ2-7 . . TRBV5-1 TGCGCCAGCAGCCCGGACAGTATAGCTAAGGTCAACGAGCAGTACTTC CASSPDSIAKVNEQYF
TRBJ1-2 . TRBD1 TRBV5-1 TGCGCCAGCAGCTCCGGACAGGGGGCGGCCTATGGCTACACCTTC CASSSGQGAAYGYTF
TRBJ1-1 . TRBD1 TRBV7-6 TGTGCCAGCAGCTTTTACGGACAGGGCTACACTGAAGCTTTCTTT CASSFYGQGYTEAFF
TRBJ2-6 once . TRBV4-1 TGCGCCAGCAGCCAAGATCGAGGGACTGGGGCCAACGTCCTGACTTTC CASSQDRGTGANVLTF
TRBJ2-7 . TRBD1 TRBV7-3 TGTGCCAGCAGTCCGGACAGGGGGCTTTACGAGCAGTACTTC CASSPDRGLYEQYF
TRBJ1-2 . . TRBV6-1 TGTGCCAGCAGTGAACGGGCGGGGGATAATGGCTACACCTTC CASSERAGDNGYTF
TRBJ2-7 . TRBD2 TRBV5-4 TGTGCCAGCAGCTTGGGACTAGCGCAGAACGAGCAGTACTTC CASSLGLAQNEQYF
TRBJ1-3 . . TRBV4-1 TGCGCCAGCAGCCAAGATCGGAGCTCTGGAAACACCATATATTTT CASSQDRSSGNTIYF
TRBJ1-5 few . TRBV30 TGTGCCTGGAGTAGAGAGGTAGATCAGCCCCAGCATTTT CAWSREVDQPQHF
TRBJ1-2 . . TRBV4-1 TGCGCCAGCAGCCAAGATGTGAGGGGGAATGGCTACACCTTC CASSQDVRGNGYTF
TRBJ1-2 . . TRBV19 TGTGCCAGTAGTATAGATCTATCGGTGAACTATGGCTACACCTTC CASSIDLSVNYGYTF
TRBJ2-3 . TRBD1 TRBV18 TGTGCCAGCTCACCACAGGGGGCAGGGGCAGATACGCAGTATTTT CASSPQGAGADTQYF
TRBJ1-2 few . TRBV7-9 TGTTCCAGCAGCTTAGCGCAAGGGGTGTTTGGCTACACCTTC CSSSLAQGVFGYTF
TRBJ2-1 . TRBD2 TRBV18 TGTGCCAGCTCACCACCGAGGGGACTAGCGGGACCCTCCCGCTACAATGAGCAGTTCTTC CASSPPRGLAGPSRYNEQFF
TRBJ1-1 . . TRBV6-1 TGTGCCAGCAGTAAACAGGGAGTATCGAACACTGAAGCTTTCTTT CASSKQGVSNTEAFF
TRBJ2-7 . TRBD1 TRBV5-1 TGCGCCAGCAGCTTAATGACAGGACAGGCCTACGAGCAGTACTTC CASSLMTGQAYEQYF
TRBJ2-5 . TRBD2 TRBV7-2 TGTGCCAGCAGCTACCCGGGACTAGCGGGAGGGCGAGAGACCCAGTACTTC CASSYPGLAGGRETQYF
TRBJ1-2 few . TRBV7-9 TGTGCCAGCAGCTTAGCCGGGTCCTATGGCTACACCTTC CASSLAGSYGYTF